This TCR beta chain was recovered during a study of blood T cell repertoires in COVID-19. Study summary: There were acute and convalescent COVID-19 samples, and they came from the United States, Italy and Spain.

Original processing methods: By means of reference gene primer amplification, nucleated cell counts were estimated. Generated by immunoSEQ multiplex PCR, the TCRdb table keeps only in-frame clones and is missing some. V and J calls and clone size are those listed in that table; D and trimming were worked out from the DNA. The sample contains 410,000 or so clones, about 88% of which appear only once. V lost 9 bases and J 2 bases, leaving 7 bases between the germline ends. Germline V gene data show CDR1 as LNHDA and CDR2 as SQIVND (reference sequence). The CDR3 has 11 amino acids. Patients of the Seattle cohort, enrolled during active infection, were followed longitudinally.

Sequenced: peripheral blood. The rearrangement joins TRBV19 to TRBJ1-2, with a possible D match to TRBD1 (5 bases). The TCR sequence derives from a woman between 40 and 55 years old with COVID-19, enrolled during active disease. The chain's CDR3 is CASGGNYGYTF. The CDR3 nucleotides read TGTGCCAGCGGGGGGAACTATGGCTACACCTTC. Supplemented by reference TRBV19 and TRBJ1-2, the full variable domain reads DGGITQSPKYLFRKEGQNVTLSCEQNLNHDAMYWYRQDPGQGLRLIYYSQIVNDFQKGDIAEGYSVSREKKESFPLTVTSAQKNPTAFYLCASGGNYGYTFGSGTRLTVV.